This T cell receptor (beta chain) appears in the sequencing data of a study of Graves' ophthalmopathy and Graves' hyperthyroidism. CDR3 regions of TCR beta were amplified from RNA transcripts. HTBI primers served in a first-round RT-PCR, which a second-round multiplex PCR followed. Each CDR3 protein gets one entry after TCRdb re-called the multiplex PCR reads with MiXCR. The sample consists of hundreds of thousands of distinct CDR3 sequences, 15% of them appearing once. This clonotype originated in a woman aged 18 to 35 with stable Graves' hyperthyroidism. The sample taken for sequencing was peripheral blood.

CDR3 nucleotide sequence: TGCAGTGCCCCGGACCCGACAGTAGCCAAAAACATTCAGTACTTC. It specifies CSAPDPTVAKNIQYF. The J gene is TRBJ2-4, the V gene TRBV20-1; TRBD1 might be the D (5 bases). V lost 6 bases and J lost 0, with 15 bases in between. CDR3 length: 15 residues. The germline V gene has CDR1 DFQATT and CDR2 SNEGSKA (reference sequence).